This TCR beta chain appears in the sequencing data of a study of vaccination and CD4 T cells after COVID-19. Study information: As their vaccination, participants received two doses of either BNT162b2 or mRNA-1273 vaccine. Study conclusions and caveats: The great majority, 304 of 307 vaccine-specific clones, proved spike mono-reactive in convalescent patients.

In the case of this clonotype: Its antigen is as yet unknown.

Sequenced with the Oncomine TCR Beta short-read assay was DNA taken from cultured CD4+ T cells. TCRdb independently ran MiXCR on the PCR reads; one entry per CDR3 protein. The top ten hold approximately 12% of the sample, which has about 16,000 distinct CDR3 sequences, roughly three fifths seen once. CDR3 length equals 13 residues. V dropped 6 bases and J dropped 5 bases, with 13 bases sitting between them. The germline V gene encodes CDR1 MNHEY and CDR2 SMNVEV (reference sequence). Noted treatment: roughly ten-day PBMC culture with coronavirus spike peptide pools or control peptides (ViraFEST assay).

This chain uses TRBV27 with TRBJ2-5; D not resolved. The sequenced material came from CD4+ T cells from blood, cultured in vitro. This TCR came from a human donor who had recovered from COVID-19. The CDR3, as DNA: TGTGCCAGCAGCCCCTACGGATTGGAGACCCAGTACTTC. Translating it yields CASSPYGLETQYF.